This T cell receptor (beta chain) stems from a study of blood T cell repertoires in COVID-19. For the study at large: T cells, B-cell-depleted T cells, or PBMCs provided the cDNA or gDNA that served as material.

Original handling: Amplifying reference gene primers gave estimates of nucleated cell counts. This table comes from immunoSEQ multiplex PCR, and its TCRdb copy is limited to in-frame clones, with some not included. V, J and clone size derive from that table, while D and trimming were established from the DNA sequence. The sample has 400,000 to 500,000 clones, about 88% seen once. The TCR comes from a woman under 30 who had been exposed to COVID-19. The sequenced material came from PBMCs or T cells enriched from blood (not recorded which).

CDR3 amino acids: CASSGRAGDSPLHF. CDR3 nucleotide sequence: TGTGCCAGCAGTGGGAGGGCAGGAGATTCACCCCTCCACTTT. The genes are TRBV6-4 and TRBJ1-6; D remains unclear. CDR1 and CDR2 from the germline V gene are MRHNA and SNTAGT. The CDR3 is 14 amino acids. Trimming removed 4 bases from V and 8 bases from J, with 12 bases in between.